Sequencing of this T cell receptor beta chain was carried out in a study of T cells in localized non-small cell lung cancer. CDR1 and CDR2 (germline): LGHNA, YNFKEQ. The CDR3 length is 14 residues. V lost 1 base, J lost 1 base, and 8 bases lay in between. Assay: immunoSEQ multiplex PCR; the TCRdb copy retains only in-frame clones and omits some. Of 25,000 to 30,000 clones in the sample, about 91% were seen once. Findings and caveats of the study: Exceeding tumor, uninvolved adjacent lung had the highest T cell clonality. A higher density of T cells in blood coincided with extended overall survival. Sequencing involved a lone tumor region, leaving heterogeneity possible. Appearances in adjacent lung were noted for a median 57 of the top 100 tumor clones.

A remark on this clone: Its antigen remains unidentified.

This receptor was taken from a female donor over 55 with stage I lung adenocarcinoma. The chain has TRBV4-2 and TRBJ2-7; D ambiguous. The input for sequencing was peripheral blood, taken before any cancer treatment. This chain's CDR3 is CASSQGELSYEQYF. The CDR3 nucleotides are TGTGCCAGCAGCCAAGGAGAGTTGTCCTACGAGCAGTACTTC.